This TCR beta chain was observed in a study of T cells in Graves' hyperthyroidism and ophthalmopathy. CDR3 length: 15 amino acids. The V end lost 3 bases, the J end lost 0 bases, and 9 bases lay between the germline ends. Authors of the study amplified TCR beta CDR3 regions from RNA transcripts. HTBI primers were employed in a first-round RT-PCR of the TCR CDR3. MiXCR, run by TCRdb on the multiplex PCR reads, gives a single entry per CDR3 protein. The sample holds 400,000 to 600,000 distinct CDR3 sequences; less than 25% are singletons and the top ten take approximately 26%. This clonotype was picked up many times.

The sequencing input was blood. This chain joins TRBV12-3 or TRBV12-4 and TRBJ1-5; a possible D gene is TRBD1 (5 bases). This TCR came from a man aged 18 to 35 with Graves' hyperthyroidism. Here the CDR3 reads CASSFTGHSNQPQHF. The CDR3 DNA reads TGTGCCAGCAGTTTTACAGGACATAGCAATCAGCCCCAGCATTTT.